The TCR beta chain under discussion was sequenced for a study of CD8 T cells in Susac syndrome. Across the study: Sequencing included Susac syndrome patients, about six of them with active disease and under 10 in remission.

Random hexamers primed reverse transcription of about 0.5 to 1 ug RNA. TCRdb called the immunoSEQ multiplex PCR reads again in MiXCR, with one record for every CDR3 protein. The table has under 250,000 distinct CDR3 sequences, about 95% seen once; the top ten hold 0.15% to 0.2%. Negative isolation was used for CD8+ and CD4+ T cells and FACS enrichment for TEMRA cells. Germline trimming cut 1 base from V and 8 bases from J; bases unmatched to any gene: 3. The length of the CDR3 is 14 residues. Per the germline V gene, CDR1 is SGHTA and CDR2 is FQGNSA. What was sequenced was CD4+ T cells from PBMCs. The chain carries TRBV7-2 and TRBJ2-1; 9 bases align to TRBD2. This TCR derives from a human donor with Susac syndrome. The CDR3 sequence is CASSLVAGGDEQFF. CDR3 coding DNA: TGTGCCAGCAGCTTAGTCGCGGGGGGGGATGAGCAGTTCTTC. Full variable domain (outside the CDR3, taken from reference TRBV7-2 and TRBJ2-1): GAGVSQSPSNKVTEKGKDVELRCDPISGHTALYWYRQSLGQGLEFLIYFQGNSAPDKSGLPSDRFSAERTGGSVSTLTIQRTQQEDSAVYLCASSLVAGGDEQFFGPGTRLTVL.